This T cell receptor beta chain was profiled in a study of PD-1 blockade in classical Hodgkin lymphoma. General study points: Complete responders possessed baseline diversity comparable to newly diagnosed patients. There was a significant rise in CD4+ TCR diversity by C4D1, with no such rise for CD8+.

TCRdb's table, derived via immunoSEQ multiplex PCR, lists solely in-frame clones and lacks some. The data show roughly 90,000 clones, 75% to 85% seen once. In regard to this clone: The antigen remains unidentified.

Trimming took 1 base from V and 0 from J, leaving 10 bases between them. Germline assignment: CDR1 SGHTA and CDR2 FQGNSA. The CDR3 loop spans 15 amino acids. Every patient was affected by relapse after autologous stem cell transplantation, while exposure to brentuximab vedotin was not uniform. Best response was recorded as complete response, partial response or progressive disease. This TCR came from a human donor with classical Hodgkin lymphoma. This sequence joins TRBV7-2 and TRBJ2-7; no clear D gene. Source: peripheral blood mononuclear cells (PBMCs), taken before the second cycle of nivolumab. The CDR3 here is CASSLEFGRSYEQYF. CDR3 DNA: TGTGCCAGCAGCTTAGAGTTTGGCCGCTCCTACGAGCAGTACTTC.